This T cell receptor (beta chain) was sequenced in a study of shared clonotypes between healthy human individuals. The data were produced by immunoSEQ multiplex PCR, yet TCRdb's version contains in-frame clones alone and is incomplete. The table records approximately 510,000 clones, less than 85% of them present only once. The TCR was taken from a woman between 40 and 55 years old in good health. Some clones in this sample may be carry-over from other donors' samples. Material for sequencing was PBMCs.

CDR3 loop: CASSWAGTGELFF. DNA of the CDR3: TGTGCCAGCAGCTGGGCTGGCACCGGGGAGCTGTTTTTT. The chain combines TRBV5-6 with TRBJ2-2; D uncertain. The V gene lost 3 bases and the J gene lost 4 bases, with 7 bases spanning the gap. The V gene's germline CDR1 is SGHDT and CDR2 YYEEEE. The CDR3 consists of 13 residues.